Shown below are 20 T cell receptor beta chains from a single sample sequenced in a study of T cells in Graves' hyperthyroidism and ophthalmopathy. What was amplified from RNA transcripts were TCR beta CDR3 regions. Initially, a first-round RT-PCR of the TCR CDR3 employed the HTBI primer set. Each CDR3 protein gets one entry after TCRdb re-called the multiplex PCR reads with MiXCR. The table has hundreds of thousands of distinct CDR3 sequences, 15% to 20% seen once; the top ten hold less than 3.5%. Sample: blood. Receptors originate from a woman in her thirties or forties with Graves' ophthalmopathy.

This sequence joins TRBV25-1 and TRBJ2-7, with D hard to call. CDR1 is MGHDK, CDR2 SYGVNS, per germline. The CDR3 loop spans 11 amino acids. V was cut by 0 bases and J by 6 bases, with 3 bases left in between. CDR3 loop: CASSEYREQYF. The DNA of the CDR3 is TGTGCCAGCAGTGAATATCGCGAGCAGTACTTC.

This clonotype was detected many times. The CDR3 reads CASSFGTRVSNEQFF. The CDR3 DNA is TGTGCCAGCAGCTTCGGGACTAGAGTTTCGAATGAGCAGTTCTTC. This sequence joins TRBV11-2 and TRBJ2-1; 8 nucleotides line up with TRBD2. Unmatched junction bases numbered 8, after V lost 3 bases and J lost 7 bases. The CDR3 extends over 15 amino acids. Germline values: CDR1 SGHAT, CDR2 FQNNGV.

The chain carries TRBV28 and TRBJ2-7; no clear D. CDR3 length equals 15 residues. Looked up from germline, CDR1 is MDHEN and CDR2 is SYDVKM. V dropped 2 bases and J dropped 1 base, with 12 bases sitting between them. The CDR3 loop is CASSLAAGPSYEQYF. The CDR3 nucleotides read TGTGCCAGCAGTTTAGCCGCTGGACCATCCTACGAGCAGTACTTC.

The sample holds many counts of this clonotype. CDR3: CASSLGQSFYNEQFF. Written as DNA, the CDR3 is TGTGCCAGCTCACTGGGACAGAGCTTCTACAATGAGCAGTTCTTC. V and J are TRBV18 and TRBJ2-1; the match to TRBD1 covers 7 bases. The germline V gene has CDR1 KGHSH and CDR2 LQKENI. The CDR3 length is 15 residues. J was trimmed by 3 bases and V by 4 bases; bases with no gene match: 6.

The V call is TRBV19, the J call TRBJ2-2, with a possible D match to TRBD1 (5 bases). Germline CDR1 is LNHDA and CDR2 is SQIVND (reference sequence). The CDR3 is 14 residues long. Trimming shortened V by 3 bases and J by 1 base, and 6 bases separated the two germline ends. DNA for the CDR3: TGTGCCAGTAGTATGACAGTGAACACCGGGGAGCTGTTTTTT. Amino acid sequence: CASSMTVNTGELFF.

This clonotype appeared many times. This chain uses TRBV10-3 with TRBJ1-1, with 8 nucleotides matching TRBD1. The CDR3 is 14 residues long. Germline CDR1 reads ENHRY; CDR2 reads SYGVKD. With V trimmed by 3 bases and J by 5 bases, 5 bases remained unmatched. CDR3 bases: TGTGCCATCAGTGACGGACAGGGCGGTACTGAAGCTTTCTTT. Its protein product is CAISDGQGGTEAFF.

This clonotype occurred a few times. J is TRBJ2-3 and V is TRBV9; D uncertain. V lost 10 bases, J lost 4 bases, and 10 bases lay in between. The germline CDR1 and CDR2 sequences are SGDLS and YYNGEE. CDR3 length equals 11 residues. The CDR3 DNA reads TGTGCCCCCCTCCCGCCAGATACGCAGTATTTT. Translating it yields CAPLPPDTQYF.

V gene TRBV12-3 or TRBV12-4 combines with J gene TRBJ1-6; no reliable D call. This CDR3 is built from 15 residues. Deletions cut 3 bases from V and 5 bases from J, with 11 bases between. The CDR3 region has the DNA TGTGCCAGCAGTTTTTCCGGCTATAATAATTCACCCCTCCACTTT. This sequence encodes CASSFSGYNNSPLHF.

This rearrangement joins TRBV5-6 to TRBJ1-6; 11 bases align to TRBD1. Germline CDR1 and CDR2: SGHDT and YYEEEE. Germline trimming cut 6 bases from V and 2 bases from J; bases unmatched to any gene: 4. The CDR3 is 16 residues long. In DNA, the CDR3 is TGTGCCAGCAAGGACAGGGGGCTCGCCTATAATTCACCCCTCCACTTT. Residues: CASKDRGLAYNSPLHF.

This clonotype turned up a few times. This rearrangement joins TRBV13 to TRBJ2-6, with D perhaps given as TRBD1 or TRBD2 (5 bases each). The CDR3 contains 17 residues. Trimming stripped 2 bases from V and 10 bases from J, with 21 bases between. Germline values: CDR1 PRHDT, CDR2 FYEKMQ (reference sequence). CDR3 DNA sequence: TGTGCCAGCAGCTTAAACCCAGGGAGCCATCTCAGTAACGTCCTGACTTTC. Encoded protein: CASSLNPGSHLSNVLTF.

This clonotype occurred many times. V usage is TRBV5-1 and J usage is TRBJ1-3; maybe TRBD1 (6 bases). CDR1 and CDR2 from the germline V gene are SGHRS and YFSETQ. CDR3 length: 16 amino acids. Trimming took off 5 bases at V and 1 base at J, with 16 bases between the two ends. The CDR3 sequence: CASSPGHSLSGNTIYF. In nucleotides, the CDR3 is TGCGCCAGCAGTCCGGGACACTCCCTTTCTGGAAACACCATATATTTT.

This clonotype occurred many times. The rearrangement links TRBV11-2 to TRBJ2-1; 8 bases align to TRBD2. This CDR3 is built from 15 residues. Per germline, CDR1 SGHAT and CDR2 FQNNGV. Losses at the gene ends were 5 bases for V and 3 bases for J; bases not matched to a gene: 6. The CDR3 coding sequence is TGTGCCAGCAGCCGGGGGGGCTCCAACTACAATGAGCAGTTCTTC. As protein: CASSRGGSNYNEQFF.

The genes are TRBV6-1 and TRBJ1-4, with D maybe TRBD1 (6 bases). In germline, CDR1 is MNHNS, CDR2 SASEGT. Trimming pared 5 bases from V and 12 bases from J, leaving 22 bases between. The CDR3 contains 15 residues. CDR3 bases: TGTGCCAGCAGTCAAGACCGGGACATTCGTGATGAACTGTTTTTT. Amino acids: CASSQDRDIRDELFF.

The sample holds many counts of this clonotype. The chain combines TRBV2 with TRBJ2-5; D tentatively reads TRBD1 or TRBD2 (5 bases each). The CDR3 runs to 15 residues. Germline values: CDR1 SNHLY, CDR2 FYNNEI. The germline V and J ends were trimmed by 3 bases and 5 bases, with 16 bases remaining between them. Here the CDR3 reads CASSDEGLSGETQYF. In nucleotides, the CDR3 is TGTGCCAGCAGTGACGAGGGCCTCTCAGGGGAGACCCAGTACTTC.

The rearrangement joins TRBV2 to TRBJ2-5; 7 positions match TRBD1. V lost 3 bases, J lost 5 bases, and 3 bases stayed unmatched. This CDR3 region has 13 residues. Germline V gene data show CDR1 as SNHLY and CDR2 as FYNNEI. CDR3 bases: TGTGCCAGCAGTGATACAGGGGCGGAGACCCAGTACTTC. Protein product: CASSDTGAETQYF.

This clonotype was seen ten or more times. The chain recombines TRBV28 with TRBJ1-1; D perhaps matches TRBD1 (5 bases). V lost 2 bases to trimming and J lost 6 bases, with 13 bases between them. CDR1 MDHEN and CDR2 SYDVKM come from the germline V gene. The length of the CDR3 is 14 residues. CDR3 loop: CASSLSAQGAEAFF. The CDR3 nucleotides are TGTGCCAGCAGTTTAAGCGCCCAGGGCGCTGAAGCTTTCTTT.

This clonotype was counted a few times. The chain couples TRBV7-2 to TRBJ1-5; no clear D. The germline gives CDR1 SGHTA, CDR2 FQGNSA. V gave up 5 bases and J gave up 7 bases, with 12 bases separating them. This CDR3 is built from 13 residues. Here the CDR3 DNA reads TGTGCCAGCAGCCCTAACCTTCGGCAGCCCCAGCATTTT. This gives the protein CASSPNLRQPQHF.

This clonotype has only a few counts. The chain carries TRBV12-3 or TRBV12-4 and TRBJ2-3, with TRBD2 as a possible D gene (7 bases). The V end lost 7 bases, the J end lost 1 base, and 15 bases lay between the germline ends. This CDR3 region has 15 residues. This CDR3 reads CASTQTGGRTDTQYF. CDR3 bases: TGTGCCAGCACCCAGACGGGGGGCCGCACAGATACGCAGTATTTT.

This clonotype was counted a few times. In nucleotides, the CDR3 is TGTGCCAGCAGCTCAATTACAGGGTACAAAGCCTCTGGGGCCAACGTCCTGACTTTC. Translation gives CASSSITGYKASGANVLTF. This chain connects TRBV13 to TRBJ2-6, with a tentative D call TRBD1 (6 bases). The CDR3 length is 19 residues. Trimming took 4 bases from V and 0 from J, leaving 19 bases between them. Per the germline V gene, CDR1 is PRHDT and CDR2 is FYEKMQ (reference sequence). Combining the CDR3 with reference TRBV13 and TRBJ2-6 gives the whole variable domain AAGVIQSPRHLIKEKRETATLKCYPIPRHDTVYWYQQGPGQDPQFLISFYEKMQSDKGSIPDRFSAQQFSDYHSELNMSSLELGDSALYFCASSSITGYKASGANVLTFGAGSRLTVL.

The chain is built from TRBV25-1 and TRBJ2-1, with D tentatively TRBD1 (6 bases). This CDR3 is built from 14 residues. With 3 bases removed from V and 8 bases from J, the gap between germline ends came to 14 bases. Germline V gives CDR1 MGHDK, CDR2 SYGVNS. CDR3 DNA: TGTGCCAGCAGTGATCCAGGGGAGAGCGATGAGCAGTTCTTC. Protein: CASSDPGESDEQFF.